The present TCR beta chain was sequenced within a study of cytomegalovirus exposure and HLA in healthy donors (dated by TCRdb to 2017 to 2019). In terms of the full investigation: An earlier analysis of more than 550 of the donors reported approximately 260 Gb of sequence data and approximately 120 million unique TCR beta sequences obtained from roughly 170 million T cells. Roughly 300 gigabases of sequencing data and approximately 85 million unique TCR sequences were included in an early release covering roughly 600 HLA-typed donors. Of the roughly 400 genotyped donors, 65% to 90% fell in the genetic ancestry cluster associated with self-reported Caucasian donors. The study was designed to test whether signatures of past pathogen exposure could be identified by cataloging public T cell receptors. The study profiled the T cell repertoires of more than 500 subjects by immunosequencing and related them to cytomegalovirus serostatus. A separate validation cohort of roughly 110 different subjects was used in addition to the roughly 670-subject first cohort. To predict cytomegalovirus infection status, the study brought together high-throughput TCR immunosequencing, statistical association of individual TCRs with disease status, and machine learning. A later analysis re-analyzed previously published TCR beta repertoires from roughly 630 donors and added high-resolution HLA genotyping to study TCR occurrence patterns. Rather than drawing on any new phenotypic data, the later analysis identified candidate immune exposures from TCR beta sequences and the way those sequences occurred across donors. In an earlier analysis of roughly 600 of the donors, high-throughput TCR beta sequencing was used to judge whether each TCR beta V gene segment behaved as functional or pseudogenic. Donor age, sex, ethnicity and CMV serostatus were collected together with the repertoire data. A later genetic analysis took genome-wide SNP genotypes for about 65% of the 666 donors and used that subset as a discovery cohort. Every repertoire in the discovery cohort had been generated on one and the same sequencing platform. Class I and class II HLA loci were covered by the typing at four-digit resolution. Typing coverage differed by locus: A, B, C, DRB1 and DQB1 were typed in about 620-630 donors, DQA1 in 500 to 550, DPA1 in some 570, and DPB1 in roughly 450. Roughly 5 DR-DQ haplotypes were handled as single units for association and clustering, since linkage in the cohort was strong. Among 398 genotyped donors of the cohort, an average of around 240,000 unique TCR beta nucleotide sequences were sequenced per donor, roughly a sixth of them non-productive.

The library was made by the immunoSEQ multiplex PCR assay. For the multiplex PCR, a mixture combining 60 forward primers for TCR Vbeta segments and 13 reverse primers for TCR Jbeta segments was used. The CDR3 region of rearranged TCR beta genes was amplified from genomic DNA with a multiplex PCR assay. The amplified TCR beta libraries were sequenced on the Illumina HiSeq System as 87-base-pair reads. The source study handled its data this way. In a later analysis, 80 million or so unique TCR beta chains were counted across the approximately 670 repertoires, and around 10 million of these chains were shared by at least two donors. A nearest-neighbor algorithm error-corrected the raw reads and collapsed the reads into unique sequences, merging closely related sequences to remove PCR and sequencing errors. To assign V, D and J gene segments, CDR3 sequences were aligned to IMGT reference sequences. Each retained sequence needed at least a six-nucleotide match to both a V gene segment and a J gene segment. Rearrangements were classified as productive when the CDR3 lacked stop codons and remained in frame with V and J, and all other rearrangements were classified as non-productive. Following IMGT convention, CDR3 was defined as the stretch from the second conserved V-encoded cysteine up to the conserved J-encoded phenylalanine. In an earlier analysis of more than 550 of the donors, sequences lacking an unambiguous match to a single V gene segment were excluded. An earlier analysis of almost 600 of the donors classified V segments as functional when productive rearrangements were above 56.7% and as segregating when the standard deviation between donors was above 5%. To diagnose cytomegalovirus status from the catalog of TCR beta chain sequences, a statistical classification framework was built. V and J gene assignment, in a later analysis, came from comparing TCR nucleotide sequences with IMGT/GENE-DB human TR gene sequences. The TCRdist pipeline was used in a later analysis to assign CDR3 sequences and most-parsimonious VDJ recombination scenarios. A later analysis defined each TCR beta chain by its CDR3 amino acid sequence plus V-gene family, and excluded reads lacking a unique V-gene family. To address suspected cross-contamination and a sequencing artifact, a later analysis removed approximately 590 highly shared, low-generation-probability nucleotide sequences. In a later analysis, a clonal expansion index for each public chain was calculated from normalized within-repertoire ranks of inferred template counts. Generation probabilities in a later analysis came from a VDJ recombination model fitted to out-of-frame rearrangements, and those results were checked against IGoR. A later analysis scored TCR-TCR, TCR-HLA and TCR-CMV co-occurrence with hypergeometric tests, applying a repertoire-size bias correction to TCR pairs. A later analysis estimated false discovery rates by permuting HLA or CMV assignments 20 times. In a later analysis, co-occurring TCRs were grouped with DBSCAN, and TCRdist sequence similarity was added when clustering was performed within HLA-allele-positive subsets. Repertoires with fewer than 30,000 or more than 120,000 public chains were left out of co-occurrence clustering, as were five repertoires with anomalous nucleotide sharing. The source is immuneACCESS, and TCRdb retained only in-frame sequences with V and J called. Part of the clones is not carried over; for the studies checked, unresolved V genes explain less than half of this, and the remainder is unexplained. The DNA was the basis for D and trimming; V, J and clone size are from that table. Within this sample are about 110,000 clones, with around 85% of them counted one time only. The top ten hold 2% to 2.5% of the sample.

General findings and caveats noted by the study authors: When HLA alleles, especially DR and DQ, strongly co-occurred, attributing TCR associations to individual alleles was difficult. A further reported finding was that TCR beta sequences accurately predicted the HLA-A and HLA-B alleles for most subjects in the first cohort. In a later analysis, several top co-occurrence clusters were reported to appear linked to parvovirus B19, influenza, CMV and Epstein-Barr virus. The authors suggested that the approach could potentially be generalized to other disease states and immunological phenotypes. Three of the identified cytomegalovirus-associated TCR beta chains were confirmed in vitro to be specific for cytomegalovirus antigens. A cluster of highly shared sequence variants was judged likely to be a technical artifact of the sequencing pipeline. In a later analysis, most CMV-associated TCR beta chains were found to appear HLA-restricted, with HLA associations seemingly driven largely by CMV exposure. Roughly uniform sequencing depth across donors was assumed in presence/absence analyses, although this assumption may not hold. In a later genetic analysis, a missense DCLRE1C variant was associated with V-gene and J-gene trimming of TCR beta chains, and the association was replicated in an independent cohort. This cohort had only TCR beta chains sequenced, and the lack of alpha or paired-chain data limited which features could be detected. For the cohort, immune exposure information was limited to CMV serostatus. A later genetic analysis reported fewer N-insertions in productive TCRs among donors in an Asian-associated ancestry cluster than the roughly 700-donor mean. A later analysis found that HLA-associated TCR beta chains were more clonally expanded and had lower generation probabilities than equally common non-associated chains. Most TCR sequences were observed very rarely across donors, whereas some public TCRs were present in many individuals. Correlated functional status among segregating V segments might be attributable to linkage disequilibrium, but an unknown experimental factor could not be ruled out. Cytomegalovirus status was reported to be diagnosed by the classifier with high specificity and sensitivity in both the original and validation cohorts. The study gave a list of under 200 TCR beta chains associated with cytomegalovirus. Some IMGT-functional V segments, including TRBV6-2 and TRBV6-3, could not be distinguished by the 87-base-pair reads and were therefore excluded. Because counts were too low, seventeen rarely observed V segments, including chromosome 9 orphons, were excluded from the earlier analysis of some 590 of the donors. Because some donors lacked HLA typing at each locus, the association tests relied only on the typed subset. In an earlier analysis of about 600 of the donors, most TCR beta V segments appeared in productive rearrangements about 87% or about 30% of the time, broadly matching IMGT annotations. Specific HLA alleles were associated with 16,951 TCR beta sequences at a false discovery rate of 0.05 in a later analysis. In a later analysis, TCR association rates were found to vary across HLA loci, with the most associated TCRs seen for DRB1 alleles and the fewest for HLA-C alleles.

As to this clone: Its specific antigen is unknown. Base qualities are not provided; no much larger clone lies one nucleotide away.

The CDR3 spans 14 residues, from the cysteine through the phenylalanine. The only DNA kept is the CDR3, 42 bases in frame from the first base. Looking up the germline V gene yields CDR1 SGHTA and CDR2 FQGTGA. Clipping removes 3 bases from V and 4 bases from J, with 4 as the unmatched junction base count. The cohort comprised under 700 healthy bone marrow donors. At the time of sampling, all cohort members were nominally healthy, though unrecorded immune exposures were likely present. The donor was CMV seronegative and belonged to the group of 352 seronegative cohort members. Every donor gave a peripheral blood sample, and the peripheral blood mononuclear cells from that sample were used for TCR beta sequencing. Genomic DNA was extracted from the blood cell samples with the Qiagen DNeasy Blood Extraction Kit.

The chain is encoded by TRBV7-3 joined to TRBJ2-3; TRBD1 matches 7 bases in the middle. Sequencing used PBMCs. This receptor was taken from a man aged 25-40 years in good health and CMV-seronegative. In nucleotide form, the sequence is TGTGCCAGCAGCTTGGGACAGCGGCCAGATACGCAGTATTTT. It specifies CASSLGQRPDTQYF.